A selection of T cell receptor beta chains follows, all from one sample in a study of molecular identifiers for immune sequencing clone quantification. TCRdb re-derived calls from the PCR reads in MiXCR, one entry per CDR3 protein. Of a few hundred thousand distinct CDR3 sequences listed, about a quarter were seen once; the top ten hold approximately 0.74%. The sequencing sample was made of naive CD8+ T cells from blood, with Jurkat cell RNA spiked in. Receptors originate from a human donor in good health. Some libraries in this study had Jurkat cell RNA spiked in. Each CDR3 is given with its conserved first and last residue. Fields, in order: J gene, V gene, D gene, clone size, CDR3 protein, CDR3 DNA. A D gene is named only where the DNA matches it firmly. Only some rows state a clone size, as once, few, many or a class for expanded clones.

TRBJ2-5 TRBV11-2 TRBD2 NA CSSSLGGTSGLQETQYF TGTTCCAGCAGCTTAGGCGGGACTAGCGGTCTCCAAGAGACCCAGTACTTC
TRBJ2-1 TRBV7-9 NA NA CASSFLNNKQFF TGTGCCAGCAGCTTTTTAAACAATAAGCAGTTCTTC
TRBJ2-5 TRBV29-1 NA few CSVLPGFLEETQYF TGCAGCGTCCTGCCCGGGTTCCTAGAAGAGACCCAGTACTTC
TRBJ2-3 TRBV4-3 TRBD1 few CASSQEPSPGGGSTDTQYF TGCGCCAGCAGCCAAGAACCTTCCCCAGGGGGCGGTTCGACAGATACGCAGTATTTT
TRBJ2-7 TRBV6-2/TRBV6-3 TRBD1 NA CASSHDRGLGEQYF TGTGCCAGCAGCCACGACAGGGGGCTCGGCGAGCAGTACTTC
TRBJ2-3 TRBV27 NA many CASSLILGDTQYF TGTGCCAGCAGTTTAATCCTTGGGGATACGCAGTATTTT
TRBJ1-1 TRBV5-4 NA many CASSLAAGHTEAFF TGTGCCAGCAGCTTGGCAGCAGGGCACACTGAAGCTTTCTTT
TRBJ1-3 TRBV6-5 TRBD1 NA CASRETGGAGTPIYF TGTGCCAGCAGAGAAACAGGGGGCGCTGGAACCCCCATATATTTT
TRBJ1-6 TRBV28 NA many CASSEGGSPLHF TGTGCCAGCAGTGAGGGTGGATCACCCCTCCACTTT
TRBJ2-3 TRBV30 TRBD2 NA CAWSRTSRRTDTQYF TGTGCCTGGAGCCGGACTAGCAGGAGAACAGATACGCAGTATTTT
TRBJ2-1 TRBV7-9 NA many CASSSSTAGKGNEQFF TGTGCCAGCAGCTCGTCCACGGCAGGCAAGGGTAATGAGCAGTTCTTC
TRBJ1-6 TRBV13 TRBD1 few CASSPSDRGSFSPLHF TGTGCCAGCAGCCCTTCGGACAGGGGATCTTTTTCACCCCTCCACTTT
TRBJ2-1 TRBV20-1 NA NA CSAINNAQFF TGCAGTGCCATCAACAATGCGCAGTTCTTC
TRBJ2-2 TRBV3-1 TRBD2 NA CASSQEHVERAGWNTGELFF TGTGCCAGCAGCCAAGAACACGTCGAGCGAGCGGGATGGAACACCGGGGAGCTGTTTTTT
TRBJ2-5 TRBV3-1 TRBD1 NA CASSRDRDFHLQETQYF TGTGCCAGCAGCCGGGACAGGGACTTTCACCTTCAAGAGACCCAGTACTTC
TRBJ2-7 TRBV5-1 NA many CASSLSTRVYEQYF TGCGCCAGCAGCTTGAGCACAAGGGTCTACGAGCAGTACTTC
TRBJ2-2 TRBV7-9 NA NA CASSLLEGINTGELFF TGTGCCAGCAGCTTACTGGAGGGGATAAACACCGGGGAGCTGTTTTTT
TRBJ2-3 TRBV27 TRBD2 few CASSASGRHTDTQYF TGTGCCAGCAGTGCTAGCGGGAGGCACACAGATACGCAGTATTTT
TRBJ1-1 TRBV12-5 TRBD1 NA CASGLPQGRIVTNTEAFF TGTGCTAGTGGTTTGCCACAGGGGAGAATAGTAACGAACACTGAAGCTTTCTTT
TRBJ2-7 TRBV28 NA many CASSFPLRDGSYEQYF TGTGCCAGCAGTTTTCCCCTCCGGGACGGATCCTACGAGCAGTACTTC
TRBJ1-5 TRBV2 NA many CASSEDRAQPQHF TGTGCCAGCAGTGAAGATCGGGCTCAGCCCCAGCATTTT
TRBJ2-2 TRBV7-9 NA many CASSLPGSGELFF TGTGCCAGCAGCTTACCTGGTAGCGGGGAGCTGTTTTTT
TRBJ1-6 TRBV10-2 NA NA CASSEDTWALHF TGCGCCAGCAGTGAGGACACGTGGGCCCTCCACTTT
TRBJ1-1 TRBV10-3 NA NA CAISESRGNTEAFF TGTGCCATCAGTGAGTCACGGGGAAACACTGAAGCTTTCTTT
TRBJ2-7 TRBV28 TRBD2 NA CASSELADSYEQYF TGTGCCAGCAGTGAACTAGCGGACTCCTACGAGCAGTACTTC
TRBJ2-1 TRBV7-9 TRBD2 NA CASSSNSGGRPYNEQFF TGTGCCAGCAGCTCCAACTCGGGGGGGCGCCCCTACAATGAGCAGTTCTTC
TRBJ2-1 TRBV20-1 NA many CSAQREYFYNEQFF TGCAGTGCTCAACGGGAGTACTTCTACAATGAGCAGTTCTTC
TRBJ2-2 TRBV28 NA NA CASSFRGAPGGLFF TGTGCCAGCAGTTTTAGAGGGGCCCCCGGGGGGCTGTTTTTT
TRBJ2-7 TRBV30 NA many CAWSGAGEQYF TGTGCCTGGAGTGGGGCAGGCGAGCAGTACTTC
TRBJ2-1 TRBV20-1 TRBD2 few CSARGPTSGYNEQFF TGCAGTGCTAGAGGGCCCACTAGCGGGTACAATGAGCAGTTCTTC
TRBJ1-2 TRBV6-1 NA many CASSESMFGYTF TGTGCCAGCAGTGAAAGCATGTTCGGCTACACCTTC
TRBJ2-7 TRBV2 TRBD2 NA CASSEKGLAWSEQYF TGTGCCAGCAGTGAGAAGGGACTAGCTTGGAGCGAGCAGTACTTC
TRBJ2-7 TRBV20-1 TRBD1 few CSARDPGQYYEQYF TGCAGTGCTAGAGACCCGGGACAGTACTACGAGCAGTACTTC
TRBJ2-7 TRBV27 TRBD2 NA CASSLSPGGLAGEEQYF TGTGCCAGCAGTTTATCGCCGGGCGGACTAGCGGGAGAAGAGCAGTACTTC
TRBJ2-1 TRBV6-2/TRBV6-3 NA few CAGSYSANNEQFF TGTGCCGGCAGTTACTCGGCCAACAATGAGCAGTTCTTC
TRBJ2-7 TRBV20-1 TRBD2 many CSARDGTSGYEQYF TGCAGTGCTAGAGATGGGACTAGTGGGTACGAGCAGTACTTC
TRBJ2-7 TRBV20-1 TRBD2 few CSLTGTSGYEQYF TGCAGTCTTACCGGGACTAGCGGTTACGAGCAGTACTTC
TRBJ2-1 TRBV7-2 NA many CASSPIYNEQFF TGTGCCAGCAGCCCTATATACAATGAGCAGTTCTTC
TRBJ1-5 TRBV6-6 NA NA CASREDRQPQHF TGTGCCAGCAGGGAAGACCGTCAGCCCCAGCATTTT
TRBJ2-7 TRBV6-5 TRBD1 many CASSSGTGNEQYF TGCGCCAGCAGCTCCGGGACAGGGAACGAGCAGTACTTC
TRBJ1-2 TRBV5-4 NA NA CASSLVDSDYGYTF TGTGCCAGCAGCTTGGTGGACAGCGACTATGGCTACACCTTC
TRBJ2-7 TRBV5-6 NA many CASSPGHINEQYF TGTGCCAGCAGCCCGGGACATATTAACGAGCAGTACTTC
TRBJ2-1 TRBV24-1 NA NA CATSDDVVSSYNEQFF TGTGCCACCAGTGATGATGTGGTGAGCTCCTACAATGAGCAGTTCTTC
TRBJ2-3 TRBV27 NA few CASNPIGVQGRPDTQYF TGTGCCAGCAACCCAATAGGGGTACAGGGTAGGCCAGATACGCAGTATTTT
TRBJ2-3 TRBV7-9 NA many CASSLGTYVDGDTQYF TGTGCCAGCAGCTTAGGGACCTACGTAGACGGAGATACGCAGTATTTT
TRBJ2-5 TRBV7-6 NA many CASSKTAVETQYF TGTGCCAGCAGCAAGACAGCGGTAGAGACCCAGTACTTC
TRBJ2-7 TRBV4-3 NA NA CASSLGTESSYEQYF TGCGCCAGCAGCCTCGGGACCGAAAGCTCCTACGAGCAGTACTTC
TRBJ2-7 TRBV25-1 TRBD2 NA CASSEYNLAGRRTYEQYF TGTGCCAGCAGTGAATATAACCTAGCGGGAAGGAGGACCTACGAGCAGTACTTC
TRBJ2-3 TRBV7-2 NA many CASSLMLGQDTQYF TGTGCCAGCAGCTTAATGCTAGGACAAGATACGCAGTATTTT
TRBJ2-7 TRBV7-7 NA many CASSFGPGERWEQYF TGTGCCAGCAGCTTCGGGCCCGGGGAGAGGTGGGAGCAGTACTTC
TRBJ2-7 TRBV28 NA few CASSLWGREQYF TGTGCCAGCAGTTTATGGGGTCGCGAGCAGTACTTC
TRBJ2-3 TRBV5-1 TRBD2 many CASSLSSGSSDTQYF TGCGCCAGCAGCTTGTCTAGCGGGAGCTCAGATACGCAGTATTTT
TRBJ1-1 TRBV19 TRBD1 few CASSIGTALNTEAFF TGTGCCAGTAGTATCGGGACAGCCTTGAACACTGAAGCTTTCTTT
TRBJ2-1 TRBV11-2 TRBD1 NA CASSLDPGGGLGNEQFF TGTGCCAGCAGCTTAGACCCAGGGGGTGGCCTCGGCAATGAGCAGTTCTTC